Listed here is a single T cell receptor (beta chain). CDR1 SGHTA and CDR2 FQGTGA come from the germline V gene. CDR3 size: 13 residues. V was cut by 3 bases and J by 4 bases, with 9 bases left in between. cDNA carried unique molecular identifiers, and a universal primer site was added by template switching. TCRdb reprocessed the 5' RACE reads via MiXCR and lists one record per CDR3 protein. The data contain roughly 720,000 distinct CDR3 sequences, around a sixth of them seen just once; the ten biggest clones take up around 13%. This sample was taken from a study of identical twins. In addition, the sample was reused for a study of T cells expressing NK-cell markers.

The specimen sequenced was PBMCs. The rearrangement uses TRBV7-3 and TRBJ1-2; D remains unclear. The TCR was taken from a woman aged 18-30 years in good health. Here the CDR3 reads CASSFSSVYGYTF. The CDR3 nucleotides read TGTGCCAGCAGCTTCTCATCAGTCTATGGCTACACCTTC.